A selection of T cell receptor beta chains follows, all from one sample in a study of immune cell composition in non-small cell lung cancer. The data were produced by immunoSEQ multiplex PCR, yet TCRdb's version contains in-frame clones alone and is incomplete. The sample consists of 6,600 or so clones, 82% of them appearing once. The sequenced sample consisted of non-adjacent lung tissue. The origin of the receptors is a human donor with non-small cell lung cancer. Both conserved end residues are part of each CDR3. Fields, in order: V gene, J gene, D gene, clone size, CDR3 protein, CDR3 DNA. A D gene is named only where the DNA matches it firmly. Expanded clones are given a class, and other clones once, few, many or no size at all.

TRBV7-2	TRBJ1-1	TRBD1	NA	CASTWQGAGNTEAFF	TGTGCCAGCACCTGGCAGGGGGCGGGTAACACTGAAGCTTTCTTT
TRBV18	TRBJ1-2	NA	once	CASSPPVRGYGYTF	TGTGCCAGCTCACCACCGGTCAGGGGCTATGGCTACACCTTC
TRBV28	TRBJ2-5	TRBD1	once	CASSQSRQGRETQYF	TGTGCCAGCAGTCAGTCTAGACAGGGGAGGGAGACCCAGTACTTC
TRBV7-2	TRBJ2-7	NA	NA	CASSPMGPYEQYF	TGTGCCAGCAGCCCCATGGGGCCCTACGAGCAGTACTTC
TRBV4-1	TRBJ1-4	TRBD1	NA	CASSPPGQTNEKLFF	TGCGCCAGCAGCCCCCCGGGACAGACAAATGAAAAACTGTTTTTT
TRBV14	TRBJ1-1	NA	NA	CASSSKRGAGESGTEAFF	TGTGCCAGCAGCTCCAAGAGAGGGGCAGGGGAATCGGGCACTGAAGCTTTCTTT
TRBV6-1	TRBJ2-1	TRBD2	few	CASSDRPSGGVSQFF	TGTGCCAGCAGTGATCGGCCTAGCGGGGGGGTTTCGCAGTTCTTC
TRBV6-5	TRBJ2-7	NA	few	CASSYSGGGGEQYF	TGTGCCAGCAGTTACTCAGGGGGAGGGGGCGAGCAGTACTTC
TRBV5-6	TRBJ2-5	TRBD1	NA	CASSPGTGPKKTQYF	TGTGCCAGCAGCCCCGGGACAGGGCCAAAGAAGACCCAGTACTTC
TRBV7-2	TRBJ2-7	NA	NA	CASSLGRSYEQYF	TGTGCCAGCAGCTTAGGCCGGTCCTACGAGCAGTACTTC
TRBV5-4	TRBJ2-1	TRBD1	NA	CASSFRDRVYNEQFF	TGTGCCAGCAGTTTCCGGGACAGGGTCTACAATGAGCAGTTCTTC
TRBV4-1	TRBJ2-7	NA	NA	CASSQGGGGPYEQYF	TGCGCCAGCAGCCAAGGGGGCGGGGGCCCCTACGAGCAGTACTTC
TRBV7-2	TRBJ2-7	TRBD2	NA	CASSLGTSGGIYEQYF	TGTGCCAGCAGCTTAGGGACTAGCGGAGGGATTTACGAGCAGTACTTC
TRBV5-4	TRBJ1-1	TRBD1	few	CASSWGGTGLDTEAFF	TGTGCCAGCAGCTGGGGGGGGACAGGGTTGGACACTGAAGCTTTCTTT